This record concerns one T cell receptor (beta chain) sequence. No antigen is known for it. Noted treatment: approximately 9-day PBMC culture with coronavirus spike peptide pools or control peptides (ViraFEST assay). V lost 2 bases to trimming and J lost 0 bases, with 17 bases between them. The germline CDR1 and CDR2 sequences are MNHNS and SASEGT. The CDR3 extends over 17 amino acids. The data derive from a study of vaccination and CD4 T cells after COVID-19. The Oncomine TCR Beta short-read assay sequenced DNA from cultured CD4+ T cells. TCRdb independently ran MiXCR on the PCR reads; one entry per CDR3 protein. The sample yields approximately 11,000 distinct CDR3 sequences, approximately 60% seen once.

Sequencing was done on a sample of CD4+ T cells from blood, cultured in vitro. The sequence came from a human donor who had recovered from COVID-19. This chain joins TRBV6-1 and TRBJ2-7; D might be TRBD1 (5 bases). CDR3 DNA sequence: TGTGCCAGCAGTGAATCGGTTTGGGGCTATTCCTCCTACGAGCAGTACTTC. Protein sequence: CASSESVWGYSSYEQYF.